This T cell receptor (beta chain) came from a study of T cells in Graves' hyperthyroidism and ophthalmopathy. TCR beta CDR3 region amplification was performed from RNA transcripts. The TCR CDR3 was amplified in a first-round RT-PCR using the HTBI primer set. From the multiplex PCR reads, TCRdb called clonotypes with MiXCR, one entry per CDR3 protein. Here the sample spans some 510,000 distinct CDR3 sequences, 20% to 25% being singletons. Stability of Graves' hyperthyroidism was defined as absent ophthalmopathy progression within 18 months. The diagnoses drew upon clinical symptoms, serum thyroxine and TRAb, thyroid ultrasound and orbital computed tomography. Study-level findings and limits: Blood samples included most of the expanded thyroid clonotypes exceeding 0.001.

V was clipped by 4 bases and J by 5 bases, with 17 bases between them. CDR1 LNHDA and CDR2 SQIVND come from the germline V gene (reference sequence). The CDR3 totals 15 residues. This clonotype was picked up many times. The antigen is unknown. Material for sequencing was blood. The sequence was obtained from a man younger than 35 with Graves' hyperthyroidism. The chain combines TRBV19 with TRBJ1-2; possibly TRBD1 for D (5 bases). CDR3 DNA sequence: TGTGCCAGTAGTACCGACGGGCAGGGTCGATATGGCTACACCTTC. This gives the protein CASSTDGQGRYGYTF.